What follows is one T cell receptor beta chain and its context. This table comes from immunoSEQ multiplex PCR, and its TCRdb copy is limited to in-frame clones, with some not included. In the table there are 60,000 to 75,000 clones, 87% of which are singletons. These data originate in a study of technical replicates of blood from several donors. The CDR3 totals 15 residues. With 3 bases clipped from V and 3 bases from J, the junction kept 9 bases outside the gene matches. Germline CDR1 SGHNT, CDR2 YYREEE (reference sequence). The V call is TRBV5-4, the J call TRBJ2-7; the match to TRBD1 covers 7 bases. The sequencing sample was made of PBMCs. This sequence originates from a human donor in good health. Some clones in this sample may be carry-over from other donors' samples. CDR3 sequence reads: CASSWAGRGNYEQYF. In nucleotides, the CDR3 is TGTGCCAGCAGCTGGGCGGGCAGGGGGAACTACGAGCAGTACTTC.